This passage covers 17 T cell receptor beta chains from one sample sequenced in a study of cytomegalovirus exposure and HLA in healthy donors. Vbeta (60) and Jbeta (13) primers were used in the PCR. Profiling relied on immunoSEQ multiplex PCR, and the TCRdb table lists in-frame clones only, not all of them. The repertoire holds some 150,000 clones, with more than 65% as singletons. Sample: PBMCs. The receptors here all came from a man aged 50 or older in good health and CMV-seropositive.

V is TRBV6-1 and J is TRBJ2-1, with D perhaps matching TRBD1 (6 bases). The CDR3 sequence is 16 residues long. Trimming took off 1 base at V and 2 bases at J, with 12 bases between the two ends. Germline-derived CDR1 and CDR2 are MNHNS and SASEGT. CDR3 region: CASSEDTGSTYNEQFF. As DNA, the CDR3 is TGTGCCAGCAGTGAAGATACAGGGAGCACCTACAATGAGCAGTTCTTC.

The V call is TRBV5-6, the J call TRBJ2-3; a possible D gene is TRBD2 (5 bases). Germline values: CDR1 SGHDT, CDR2 YYEEEE. Trimming stripped 5 bases from V and 1 base from J, with 8 bases between. This CDR3 is built from 13 residues. CDR3 amino acids: CASRERGTDTQYF. The CDR3 region has the DNA TGTGCCAGCAGAGAGAGGGGCACAGATACGCAGTATTTT.

This rearrangement joins TRBV19 to TRBJ1-6; D gene ambiguous. V was clipped by 4 bases and J by 2 bases, with 15 bases between them. The germline gives CDR1 LNHDA, CDR2 SQIVND (reference sequence). There are 17 residues in the CDR3. The CDR3 DNA reads TGTGCCAGTAGTAAATTCGGGGAAGGCCCCTATAATTCACCCCTCCACTTT. As protein: CASSKFGEGPYNSPLHF.

V usage is TRBV18 and J usage is TRBJ1-4, with D perhaps TRBD1 (6 bases). CDR1 is KGHSH and CDR2 is LQKENI in the germline V gene. The CDR3 contains 13 residues. The germline V and J ends were trimmed by 1 base and 8 bases, with 8 bases remaining between them. CDR3 residues: CASSPRQGEKLFF. In nucleotides, the CDR3 is TGTGCCAGCTCACCACGTCAGGGGGAAAAACTGTTTTTT.

V usage is TRBV5-6 and J usage is TRBJ1-3, with a tentative D call TRBD1 (6 bases). CDR1 SGHDT and CDR2 YYEEEE come from the germline V gene. CDR3 length equals 17 residues. Trimming stripped 5 bases from V and 0 bases from J, with 18 bases between. CDR3 in DNA: TGTGCCAGCAGTCACCTCCGGGACACCTCCTCTGGAAACACCATATATTTT. It codes for CASSHLRDTSSGNTIYF.

This clone was observed once. This chain connects TRBV9 to TRBJ2-1; the D gene is possibly TRBD1 (6 bases). This CDR3 is 15 amino acids long. V was cut by 3 bases and J by 6 bases, with 16 bases left in between. Looked up from germline, CDR1 is SGDLS and CDR2 is YYNGEE. The DNA of the CDR3 is TGTGCCAGCAGCGCGCGGACAGATAGTTCCAATGAGCAGTTCTTC. The encoded protein is CASSARTDSSNEQFF.

The J gene is TRBJ1-6, the V gene TRBV9; 7 positions match TRBD1. CDR1 and CDR2 from the germline V gene are SGDLS and YYNGEE. The CDR3 has 14 amino acids. Unmatched junction bases numbered 6, after V lost 4 bases and J lost 8 bases. The CDR3 bases are TGTGCCAGCAGCCGACAGGGAGTTTATTCACCCCTCCACTTT. It encodes CASSRQGVYSPLHF.

This clone occurred a few times. This sequence joins TRBV28 and TRBJ1-2, with D perhaps TRBD1 (5 bases). CDR3 length: 11 residues. The germline V and J ends were trimmed by 8 bases and 6 bases, with 10 bases remaining between them. CDR1 is MDHEN and CDR2 is SYDVKM in the germline V gene. In DNA form, the CDR3 reads TGTGCCAGCGAGGAGGGGAATGGCTACACCTTC. Protein sequence: CASEEGNGYTF.

The chain couples TRBV5-1 to TRBJ2-5; D may be TRBD2 (7 bases). Germline V CDR1 and CDR2: SGHRS, YFSETQ. Trimming removed 0 bases from V and 5 bases from J, with 14 bases in between. The CDR3 sequence is 15 residues long. The CDR3 spells CASSLGGGGDETQYF. The CDR3 nucleotides are TGCGCCAGCAGCTTGGGGGGGGGCGGTGACGAGACCCAGTACTTC.

The count of this clone is one. CDR3 amino acids: CASSYVGTVTDTQYF. As DNA, the CDR3 is TGTGCCAGCAGTTACGTCGGGACAGTCACAGATACGCAGTATTTT. V usage is TRBV6-5 and J usage is TRBJ2-3, with 7 bases identical to TRBD1. Germline trimming cut 2 bases from V and 2 bases from J; bases unmatched to any gene: 4. The CDR3 totals 15 residues. Germline V gene sequence: CDR1 MNHEY, CDR2 SVGAGI.

The rearrangement links TRBV6-1 to TRBJ2-7; 10 bases are shared with TRBD1. Germline V lookup: CDR1 MNHNS, CDR2 SASEGT. The junction had 4 bases not matched to a gene; V was cut back by 6 bases and J by 2 bases. The CDR3 sequence is 14 residues long. The CDR3 here is CASRPGTGAYEQYF. The CDR3 DNA follows: TGTGCCAGCAGACCCGGGACAGGGGCCTACGAGCAGTACTTC.

The chain carries TRBV7-2 and TRBJ1-5, with D perhaps TRBD1 (6 bases). Germline V gene data show CDR1 as SGHTA and CDR2 as FQGNSA. V lost 1 base to trimming and J lost 0 bases, with 16 bases between them. CDR3 length: 18 amino acids. The CDR3, as DNA: TGTGCCAGCAGCTTAGTACCGGACAGCGCCTATAGCAATCAGCCCCAGCATTTT. Translating gives CASSLVPDSAYSNQPQHF.

Worth noting for this clone: Mismatch with germline at one junction end may stem from a read error. The V call is TRBV7-3, the J call TRBJ2-6; no definite D call. CDR1 and CDR2 from the germline V gene are SGHTA and FQGTGA. The length of the CDR3 is 15 residues. Written as DNA, the CDR3 is TGTTCCAGCAGCCTAGAGACCTCTGGGGCCAACGTCCTGACTTTC. Translation gives CSSSLETSGANVLTF.

The chain links TRBV19 to TRBJ2-1; 11 nucleotides match TRBD2. The CDR3 runs 18 residues. The V segment lost 4 bases and the J segment 4 bases; nucleotides outside the gene matches: 12. Germline CDR1 LNHDA, CDR2 SQIVND (reference sequence). The CDR3 is CASSTTSGEGSAYNEQFF. CDR3 DNA sequence: TGTGCCAGTAGTACGACTAGCGGGGAGGGGTCGGCTTACAATGAGCAGTTCTTC.

The chain carries TRBV7-3 and TRBJ1-2, with TRBD1 matching 9 bases. V dropped 3 bases and J dropped 8; count of bases not matched to a gene: 7. Germline values: CDR1 SGHTA, CDR2 FQGTGA. The CDR3 runs to 14 residues. The chain's CDR3 is CASSLLQGAEGYTF. In DNA form, the CDR3 reads TGTGCCAGCAGCTTGTTACAGGGGGCAGAGGGCTACACCTTC.

The gene calls are TRBV30 and TRBJ2-7, with a possible D match to TRBD2 (5 bases). Germline lookup yields CDR1 GTSNPN and CDR2 SVGIG (reference sequence). This CDR3 is 13 amino acids long. The germline V and J ends were trimmed by 3 bases and 3 bases, with 12 bases remaining between them. CDR3 loop: CAWRGGEHYEQYF. CDR3 nucleotide sequence: TGTGCCTGGAGGGGTGGGGAGCACTACGAGCAGTACTTC.

The chain joins TRBV5-1 to TRBJ2-1, with 10 bases identical to TRBD2. Germline V lookup: CDR1 SGHRS, CDR2 YFSETQ. V lost 4 bases to trimming and J lost 7 bases; unmatched junction nucleotides: 17. The CDR3 runs 18 residues. The CDR3 sequence is CASSPTGEGAGGVNEQFF. The CDR3 DNA reads as TGCGCCAGCAGCCCTACAGGCGAGGGAGCGGGAGGGGTTAATGAGCAGTTCTTC.